These T cell receptor beta chains were read from a single sample in a study of beta chain features in type 1 diabetes. Sequenced by immunoSEQ multiplex PCR; TCRdb stores in-frame clones only, minus some. The repertoire has some 280,000 clones, approximately 14% of them found once; the top ten carry about 0.017%. Material for sequencing was naive CD4+ T cells from blood. These receptors were collected from a man between 25 and 39 years old with type 1 diabetes. Each CDR3 is given without its conserved first and last residue. The order of the fields is V gene, D gene, CDR3 length, CDR3 protein. A D gene is named only where the DNA matches it firmly.

TRBV7-9 | - | 12 | ASSLGGYGEKLF
TRBV6-6 | TRBD2 | 12 | ASSPSSGRTEQY
TRBV2 | TRBD1 | 12 | ASSLDRAYYGYT
TRBV7-3 | TRBD2 | 15 | ASSSTSGNIKAGELF
TRBV19 | TRBD1 | 13 | ASSMDRGSYNEQF
TRBV25-1 | - | 9 | ASSESYEQY
TRBV29-1 | - | 11 | SGGDFLSYGYT
TRBV19 | - | 12 | ASTISTRNTEAF
TRBV4-1 | TRBD1 | 11 | ASSQDRDRVKY
TRBV5-1 | TRBD2 | 13 | ASSLVSSGRNEQY
TRBV14 | TRBD2 | 16 | ASSQVRTSGRARETQY
TRBV7-9 | TRBD2 | 17 | ASSPIPGLAAKPYNEQF
TRBV19 | TRBD1 | 12 | ASSIPTGITEAF
TRBV2 | TRBD2 | 12 | ASRPGTTTYEQY
TRBV7-2 | - | 11 | ASSSDYPNEQF
TRBV19 | TRBD1 | 12 | ASTRDRDNQPQH
TRBV4-2 | TRBD2 | 13 | ASSQAGGPGETQY
TRBV4-3 | - | 12 | ASSQDPRQREAF
TRBV29-1 | - | 10 | SVVDSGYGYT
TRBV7-3 | - | 11 | ASSIRQNQPQH
TRBV30 | TRBD2 | 15 | AWGPKIGTSGRDEQF
TRBV6-5 | - | 9 | ASSYGYTQY
TRBV30 | - | 11 | AWRTGLNTEAF
TRBV28 | TRBD1 | 14 | ASSQGRTGGSYEQY
TRBV7-2 | - | 11 | ASSLEGGTEAF
TRBV9 | - | 10 | ASSSGLGGPF
TRBV7-9 | - | 13 | ASSFQGSGANVLT
TRBV5-1 | TRBD1 | 15 | ASSLYRGPRAYNEQF
TRBV4-2 | - | 11 | ASSQDRDYEQY
TRBV11-1 | - | 12 | ASSRQDSNYGYT
TRBV5-6 | - | 9 | ASEGTGELF
TRBV5-1 | - | 13 | ASSLAQSGTDTQY
TRBV7-2 | - | 12 | ASSADRGRGAQY
TRBV28 | TRBD1 | 10 | ASGTGTDTQY
TRBV30 | - | 11 | AWTRGAYTEAF
TRBV7-2 | - | 13 | ASRSDFSRGDTQY
TRBV6-1 | - | 10 | ASSPRIGEQY
TRBV20-1 | - | 9 | SAATQYEQY
TRBV5-1 | - | 11 | ASSFLYQETQY
TRBV5-1 | - | 12 | ASSATATDYEQY
TRBV7-2 | TRBD1 | 12 | ASSLGDRFGELF
TRBV10-3 | - | 13 | ATIRRDQSTDTQY
TRBV7-3 | TRBD2 | 14 | ASSSGGGSGANVLT
TRBV6-5 | TRBD1 | 12 | ASSRTGVYQPQH
TRBV6-4 | TRBD1 | 11 | ASSDSGTGKQF
TRBV5-6 | - | 11 | ASSLWGGNEQF
TRBV9 | - | 13 | ASSVGTGTSYGYT
TRBV7-3 | TRBD2 | 17 | ASSSLSGRAPANTGELF
TRBV5-1 | - | 12 | ASSLRASPDEQF
TRBV7-7 | TRBD1 | 13 | ASSPGQGLNYGYT
TRBV28 | TRBD1 | 12 | ASSLLTGAGELF
TRBV27 | TRBD1 | 12 | ASSGYRGPGEQY
TRBV9 | - | 12 | ASSVRAVTYEQY
TRBV28 | TRBD1 | 11 | ASSSGQGHGYT
TRBV7-9 | - | 12 | ASSSNGGRETQY
TRBV7-6 | TRBD1 | 13 | ASSATGDNYYEQY
TRBV18 | - | 13 | ASSRPGTPQETQY
TRBV5-4 | - | 14 | ASTLGGASNQETQY
TRBV27 | - | 13 | ASSSYSYSGNEQF
TRBV11-2 | - | 10 | ASSLEGGEQY